A selection of T cell receptor beta chains follows, all from one sample in a study of T cell changes during pregnancy in multiple sclerosis. TCRdb's table, derived via immunoSEQ multiplex PCR, lists solely in-frame clones and lacks some. The sample lists 95,000 to 100,000 clones, about 92% occurring once. The sample consisted of peripheral blood, taken after pregnancy. The receptors originated from a female donor in good health, enrolled as a control in a pregnancy study. The CDR3 runs from the conserved cysteine through the conserved F or W. The D gene is left open where the match is weak. Expanded clones get a size class; other rows say once, few or many, or leave the size out.

length: 17; J: TRBJ2-7; D: TRBD1; V: TRBV9; size: NA; DNA: TGTGCCAGCAGCGTAGCTACCGGACAGGGGCGTGCCTACGAGCAGTACTTC; CDR3: CASSVATGQGRAYEQYF
length: 17; J: TRBJ2-2; D: NA; V: TRBV6-1; size: NA; DNA: TGTGCCAGCAGGGAAAACAGGGCGAATGTGGTCACCGGGGAGCTGTTTTTT; CDR3: CASRENRANVVTGELFF
length: 15; J: TRBJ2-7; D: NA; V: TRBV7-9; size: NA; DNA: TGTGCCAGCAGTGGAGGCCGTACGTATCCATACGAGCAGTACTTC; CDR3: CASSGGRTYPYEQYF
length: 14; J: TRBJ1-1; D: NA; V: TRBV5-8; size: NA; DNA: TGTGCCAGCAGCTTTCACCACAGGAACACTGAAGCTTTCTTT; CDR3: CASSFHHRNTEAFF
length: 14; J: TRBJ2-1; D: NA; V: TRBV6-6; size: NA; DNA: TGTGCCAGCAGTTACTCCACCACCTATCGTAAGCAGTTCTTC; CDR3: CASSYSTTYRKQFF
length: 16; J: TRBJ2-1; D: TRBD2; V: TRBV5-4; size: NA; DNA: TGTGCCAGCAGCTTGGGGGGGACTAGCGGCAACAATGAGCAGTTCTTC; CDR3: CASSLGGTSGNNEQFF
length: 15; J: TRBJ2-7; D: NA; V: TRBV6-5; size: few; DNA: TGTGCCAGCAGTTACAGGGGGAGTAATTCCTACGAGCAGTACTTC; CDR3: CASSYRGSNSYEQYF
length: 14; J: TRBJ1-2; D: TRBD1; V: TRBV6-5; size: NA; DNA: TGTGCCAGCAGGACACAGGGGATAGGTTATGGCTACACCTTC; CDR3: CASRTQGIGYGYTF
length: 13; J: TRBJ2-7; D: NA; V: TRBV19; size: NA; DNA: TGTGCCAGTAGTCCGGGACTGGACTACGAGCAGTACTTC; CDR3: CASSPGLDYEQYF
length: 13; J: TRBJ2-2; D: NA; V: TRBV11-3; size: NA; DNA: TGTGCCAGCAGCTTCTCAGGGTCTGGGGAGCTGTTTTTT; CDR3: CASSFSGSGELFF
length: 12; J: TRBJ2-1; D: NA; V: TRBV5-6; size: NA; DNA: TGTGCCAGCAGCTTGGTCCCTTATGAGCAGTTCTTC; CDR3: CASSLVPYEQFF
length: 14; J: TRBJ2-5; D: NA; V: TRBV5-4; size: NA; DNA: TGTGCCAGCAGTTCACAGGGTCGTAGGGAGACCCAGTACTTC; CDR3: CASSSQGRRETQYF
length: 15; J: TRBJ2-4; D: NA; V: TRBV7-2; size: NA; DNA: TGTGCCAGCAGCCACGAGGGGGAGGCCAAAAACATTCAGTACTTC; CDR3: CASSHEGEAKNIQYF
length: 14; J: TRBJ1-4; D: NA; V: TRBV19; size: NA; DNA: TGTGCCAGTAGTACTGCGGGGGGAAGGGAAAAACTGTTTTTT; CDR3: CASSTAGGREKLFF
length: 17; J: TRBJ1-5; D: TRBD1; V: TRBV7-9; size: NA; DNA: TGTGCCAGCAGCTTAGAGGGTGGAGGGGGCGCCAATCAGCCCCAGCATTTT; CDR3: CASSLEGGGGANQPQHF
length: 15; J: TRBJ1-2; D: NA; V: TRBV18; size: NA; DNA: TGTGCCAGCTCACCCGAAGGCGGGGATGGGTATGGCTACACCTTC; CDR3: CASSPEGGDGYGYTF
length: 14; J: TRBJ2-2; D: NA; V: TRBV27; size: NA; DNA: TGTGCCAGCAGTTTACTAGGGAGCACCGGGGAGCTGTTTTTT; CDR3: CASSLLGSTGELFF
length: 17; J: TRBJ2-2; D: TRBD1; V: TRBV5-1; size: NA; DNA: TGCGCCAGCAGCCTCCCTTCCGACAGGGTCGTACACGGGGAGCTGTTTTTT; CDR3: CASSLPSDRVVHGELFF
length: 16; J: TRBJ1-6; D: NA; V: TRBV19; size: NA; DNA: TGTGCCAGTAGTGGTGTTGAGTTACAGGGAAATTCACCCCTCCACTTT; CDR3: CASSGVELQGNSPLHF
length: 15; J: TRBJ2-7; D: TRBD2; V: TRBV5-4; size: NA; DNA: TGTGCCAGCAGCGGCACCGGGGGGGTCGGCTACGAGCAGTACTTC; CDR3: CASSGTGGVGYEQYF
length: 18; J: TRBJ2-7; D: TRBD2; V: TRBV13; size: NA; DNA: TGTGCCAGCAGCTTAGGGGAGGGCGGGGGGCCCAGCTCCTACGAGCAGTACTTC; CDR3: CASSLGEGGGPSSYEQYF
length: 13; J: TRBJ1-5; D: TRBD1; V: TRBV30; size: NA; DNA: TGTGCCTGGAGTCAGGGGGTGGAGCAGCCCCAGCATTTT; CDR3: CAWSQGVEQPQHF
length: 11; J: TRBJ2-7; D: NA; V: TRBV27; size: NA; DNA: TGTGCCAGCAGACGACAGGACGAGCAGTACTTC; CDR3: CASRRQDEQYF
length: 13; J: TRBJ1-5; D: NA; V: TRBV10-3; size: NA; DNA: TGTGCCATCGGCCCAGCGACCAATCAGCCCCAGCATTTT; CDR3: CAIGPATNQPQHF